Listed below are T cell receptor beta chains from one sample, sequenced in a study of OX40 agonist ivuxolimab in advanced cancers. Some clones are missing from TCRdb's copy, which holds only in-frame ones; the method was immunoSEQ multiplex PCR. The sample has about 27,000 clones; roughly 90% are singletons. Material: CD4+ or CD8+ T cells sorted from blood, obtained in a trial of the OX40 agonist ivuxolimab. Receptor source: an adult with an advanced solid tumor such as melanoma, head and neck, liver or kidney cancer. Each CDR3 is given with its conserved first and last residue. A D gene is named only where the DNA matches it firmly. Where a row states a size, it is once, few, many or the class of an expanded clone; other rows omit it.

clone_size j_call d_call v_call cdr3_nt cdr3_aa
. TRBJ1-1 . TRBV29-1 TGCAGCGTTGTTTCAGGGGTAATGAACACTGAAGCTTTCTTT CSVVSGVMNTEAFF
. TRBJ1-3 . TRBV7-2 TGTGCCAGCAGCGACGGGAACTCTGGAAACACCATATATTTT CASSDGNSGNTIYF
. TRBJ1-1 . TRBV28 TGTGCCAGCAGGCCAAGGAAGGGGACGAACACTGAAGCTTTCTTT CASRPRKGTNTEAFF
. TRBJ2-7 . TRBV28 TGTGCCAGCAGTCTCCGCTTGGAGCATCCATCCTACGAGCAGTACTTC CASSLRLEHPSYEQYF
. TRBJ2-2 TRBD1 TRBV5-1 TGCGCCAGCACCCCCGAGGTCAGGGGGCTTTTTGAAGGGGAGCTGTTTTTT CASTPEVRGLFEGELFF
. TRBJ2-1 . TRBV9 TGTGCCAGCAGCGTAGACCTTCGGGGAGACTCCTACAATGAGCAGTTCTTC CASSVDLRGDSYNEQFF
. TRBJ2-1 . TRBV10-1 TGCGCCAGCAGTGCCGAACAGGGACCGTACAATGAGCAGTTCTTC CASSAEQGPYNEQFF
. TRBJ2-5 . TRBV28 TGTGCCAGCAGTTTAGCCCTCTCTCTAGGGGGGCCCCAAGAGACCCAGTACTTC CASSLALSLGGPQETQYF
. TRBJ2-1 . TRBV7-2 TGTGCCAGCAGCTTAGCAGGATATACAGGGCTACACAATGAGCAGTTCTTC CASSLAGYTGLHNEQFF
few TRBJ2-1 . TRBV6-5 TGTGCCAGCAGTTACACCGACAGTTCCTCCTACAATGAGCAGTTCTTC CASSYTDSSSYNEQFF
. TRBJ2-1 . TRBV5-1 TGCGCCAGCAGGGGCGGCAATGAGCAGTTCTTC CASRGGNEQFF
. TRBJ2-7 TRBD1 TRBV7-9 TGTGCCAGCAGCGAACTCGAACAGGGGGACTACGAGCAGTACTTC CASSELEQGDYEQYF
. TRBJ1-2 . TRBV16 TGTGCCAGCAGCCCAATCAGGAGTCCTAACTATGGCTACACCTTC CASSPIRSPNYGYTF
once TRBJ2-1 . TRBV6-6 TGTGCCAGCAGTTACGGTCCACGGCCCCGAACCAATGAGCAGTTCTTC CASSYGPRPRTNEQFF
. TRBJ2-3 TRBD2 TRBV7-3 TGTGCCAGCAGCTTAGAGGGTGGACTAGGAGGAGGCACAGATACGCAGTATTTT CASSLEGGLGGGTDTQYF
. TRBJ2-1 . TRBV5-1 TGCGCCAGCAGCCCAGGGGTCTCCTACAATGAGCAGTTCTTC CASSPGVSYNEQFF
medium-sized TRBJ2-7 TRBD2 TRBV6-6 TGTGCCAGCAGCCCCTTTTCGGGGGGCGAGCAGTACTTC CASSPFSGGEQYF
. TRBJ1-6 . TRBV7-6 TGTGCCAGCAGGACGGGGCCTAATTCACCCCTCCACTTT CASRTGPNSPLHF
. TRBJ1-2 . TRBV29-1 TGCAGCGTTGTTACGGGGAACTATGGCTACACCTTC CSVVTGNYGYTF
once TRBJ1-1 . TRBV13 TGTGCCAGCAGCGCCTCCGGGACCTTGAACACTGAAGCTTTCTTT CASSASGTLNTEAFF
. TRBJ1-3 . TRBV15 TGTGCCACCAGCAGAGATTACGAGGGAAACACCATATATTTT CATSRDYEGNTIYF
. TRBJ1-2 TRBD1 TRBV4-1 TGCGCCAGCAGCCAAGAGTGGACAGGGAGCTATGGCTACACCTTC CASSQEWTGSYGYTF
. TRBJ2-1 . TRBV7-2 TGTGCCAGCAGCTTCGAGGGATCTTACAATGAGCAGTTCTTC CASSFEGSYNEQFF